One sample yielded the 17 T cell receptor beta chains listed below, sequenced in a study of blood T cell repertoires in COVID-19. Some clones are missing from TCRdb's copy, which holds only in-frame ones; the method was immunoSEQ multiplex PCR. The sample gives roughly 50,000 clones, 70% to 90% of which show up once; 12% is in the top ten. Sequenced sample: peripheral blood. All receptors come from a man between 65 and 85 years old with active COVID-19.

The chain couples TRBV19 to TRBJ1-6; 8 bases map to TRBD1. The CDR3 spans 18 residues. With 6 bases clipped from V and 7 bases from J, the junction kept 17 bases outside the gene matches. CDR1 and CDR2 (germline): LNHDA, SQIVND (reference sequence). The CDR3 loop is CASSSRTGSLGLNSPLHF. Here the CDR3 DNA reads TGTGCCAGTAGCTCAAGGACAGGGTCCCTTGGGCTGAATTCACCCCTCCACTTT.

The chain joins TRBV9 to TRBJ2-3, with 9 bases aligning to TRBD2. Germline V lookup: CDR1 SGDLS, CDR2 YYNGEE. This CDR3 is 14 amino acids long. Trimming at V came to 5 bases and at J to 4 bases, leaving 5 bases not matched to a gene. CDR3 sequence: CASSEGLAADTQYF. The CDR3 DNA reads TGTGCCAGCAGTGAGGGACTAGCTGCAGATACGCAGTATTTT.

The CDR3 loop reads CASSLGGSLGDSPLHF. The CDR3 nucleotides read TGTGCCAGCAGCTTAGGAGGGAGTCTGGGTGATTCACCCCTCCACTTT. The V gene is TRBV7-9, the J gene TRBJ1-6, with D unresolved. Trimming cost V 1 base and J 8 bases, with 15 bases left between them. The CDR3 contains 16 residues. Germline V gene sequence: CDR1 SEHNR, CDR2 FQNEAQ (reference sequence).

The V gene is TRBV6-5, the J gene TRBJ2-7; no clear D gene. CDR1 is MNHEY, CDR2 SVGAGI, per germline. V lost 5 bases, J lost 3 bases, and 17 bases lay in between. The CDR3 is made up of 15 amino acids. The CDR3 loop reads CASSQDPTQGYEQYF. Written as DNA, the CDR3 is TGTGCCAGCAGTCAGGATCCCACTCAAGGCTACGAGCAGTACTTC.

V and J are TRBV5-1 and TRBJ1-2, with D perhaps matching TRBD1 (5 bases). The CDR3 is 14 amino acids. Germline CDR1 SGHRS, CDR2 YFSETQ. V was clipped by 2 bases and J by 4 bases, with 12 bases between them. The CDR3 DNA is TGCGCCAGCAGCTTCGGGACTGCCTCCTATGGCTACACCTTC. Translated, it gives CASSFGTASYGYTF.

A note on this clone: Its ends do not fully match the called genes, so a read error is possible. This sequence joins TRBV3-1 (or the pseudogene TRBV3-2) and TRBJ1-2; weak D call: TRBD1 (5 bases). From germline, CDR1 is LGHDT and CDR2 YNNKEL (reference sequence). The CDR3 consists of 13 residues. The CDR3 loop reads CATSRAGDYGYTF. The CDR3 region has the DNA TGTGCCACCAGCAGGGCGGGGGACTATGGCTACACCTTC.

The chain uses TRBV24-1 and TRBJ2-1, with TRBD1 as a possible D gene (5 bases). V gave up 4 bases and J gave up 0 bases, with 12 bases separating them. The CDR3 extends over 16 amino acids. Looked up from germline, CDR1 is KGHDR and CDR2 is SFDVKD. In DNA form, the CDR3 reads TGTGCCACCAGTGAGGCGGACACAAGCTCCTACAATGAGCAGTTCTTC. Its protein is CATSEADTSSYNEQFF.

Written as DNA, the CDR3 is TGCGCCAGCAGCTTGACCGGGACAGGGGGCTTCCCCCTCCACTTT. Protein: CASSLTGTGGFPLHF. The rearrangement joins TRBV5-1 to TRBJ1-6; 12 nucleotides line up with TRBD1. V lost 1 base and J lost 13; bases outside the gene matches: 6. CDR1 is SGHRS, CDR2 YFSETQ, per germline. The CDR3 loop spans 15 amino acids.

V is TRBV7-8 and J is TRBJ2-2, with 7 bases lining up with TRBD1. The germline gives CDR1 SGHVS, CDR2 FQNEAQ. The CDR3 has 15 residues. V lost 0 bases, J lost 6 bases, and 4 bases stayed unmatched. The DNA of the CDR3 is TGTGCCAGCAGCTTAGCTTTGACAGGGCCCGGGGAGCTGTTTTTT. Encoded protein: CASSLALTGPGELFF.

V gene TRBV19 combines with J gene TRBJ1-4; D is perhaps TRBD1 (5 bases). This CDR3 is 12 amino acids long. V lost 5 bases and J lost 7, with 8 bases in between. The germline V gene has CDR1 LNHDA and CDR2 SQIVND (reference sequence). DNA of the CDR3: TGTGCCAGTAGTTGGACAACTGAAAAACTGTTTTTT. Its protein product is CASSWTTEKLFF.

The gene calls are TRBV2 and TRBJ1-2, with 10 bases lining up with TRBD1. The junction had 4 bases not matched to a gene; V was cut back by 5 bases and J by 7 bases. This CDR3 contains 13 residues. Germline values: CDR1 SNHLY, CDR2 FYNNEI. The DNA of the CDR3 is TGTGCCAGCAGTCCGGGACAGGGGTTTGGCTACACCTTC. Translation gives CASSPGQGFGYTF.

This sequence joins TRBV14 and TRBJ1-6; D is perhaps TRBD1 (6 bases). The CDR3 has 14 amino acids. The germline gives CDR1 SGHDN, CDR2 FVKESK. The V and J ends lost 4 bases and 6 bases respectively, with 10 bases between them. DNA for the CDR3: TGTGCCAGCAGCCCGGACAGTTTTAATTCACCCCTCCACTTT. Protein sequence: CASSPDSFNSPLHF.

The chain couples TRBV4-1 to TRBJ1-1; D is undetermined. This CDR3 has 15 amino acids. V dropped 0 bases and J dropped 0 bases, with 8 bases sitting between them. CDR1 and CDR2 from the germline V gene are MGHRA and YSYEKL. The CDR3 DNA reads TGCGCCAGCAGCCAAGAAGCGGGGTTGAACACTGAAGCTTTCTTT. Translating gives CASSQEAGLNTEAFF.

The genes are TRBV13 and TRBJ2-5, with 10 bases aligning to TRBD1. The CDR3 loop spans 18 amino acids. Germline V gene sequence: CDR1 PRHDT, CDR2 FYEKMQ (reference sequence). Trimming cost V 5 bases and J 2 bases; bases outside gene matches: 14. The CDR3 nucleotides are TGTGCCAGCAGCCGACAGGGGGCCTTAGCTCTACAGCAAGAGACCCAGTACTTC. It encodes CASSRQGALALQQETQYF.

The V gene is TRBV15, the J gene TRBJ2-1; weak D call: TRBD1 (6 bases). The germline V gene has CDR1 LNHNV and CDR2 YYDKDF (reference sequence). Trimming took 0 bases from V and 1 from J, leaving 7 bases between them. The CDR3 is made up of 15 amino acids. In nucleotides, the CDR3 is TGTGCCACCAGCAGAGAACAGGGATCCTACAATGAGCAGTTCTTC. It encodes CATSREQGSYNEQFF.

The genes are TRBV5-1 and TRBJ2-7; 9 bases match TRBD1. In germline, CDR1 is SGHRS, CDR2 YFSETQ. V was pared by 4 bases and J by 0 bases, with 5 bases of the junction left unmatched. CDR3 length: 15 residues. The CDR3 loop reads CASSTGTGYSYEQYF. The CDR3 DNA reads TGCGCCAGCAGCACCGGGACAGGGTACTCCTACGAGCAGTACTTC.

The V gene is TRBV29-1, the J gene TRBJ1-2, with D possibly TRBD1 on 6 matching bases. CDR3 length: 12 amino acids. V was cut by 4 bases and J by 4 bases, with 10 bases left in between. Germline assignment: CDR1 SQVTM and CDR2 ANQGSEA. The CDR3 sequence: CSVVGAGYGYTF. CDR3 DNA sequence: TGCAGCGTTGTGGGGGCCGGCTATGGCTACACCTTC.